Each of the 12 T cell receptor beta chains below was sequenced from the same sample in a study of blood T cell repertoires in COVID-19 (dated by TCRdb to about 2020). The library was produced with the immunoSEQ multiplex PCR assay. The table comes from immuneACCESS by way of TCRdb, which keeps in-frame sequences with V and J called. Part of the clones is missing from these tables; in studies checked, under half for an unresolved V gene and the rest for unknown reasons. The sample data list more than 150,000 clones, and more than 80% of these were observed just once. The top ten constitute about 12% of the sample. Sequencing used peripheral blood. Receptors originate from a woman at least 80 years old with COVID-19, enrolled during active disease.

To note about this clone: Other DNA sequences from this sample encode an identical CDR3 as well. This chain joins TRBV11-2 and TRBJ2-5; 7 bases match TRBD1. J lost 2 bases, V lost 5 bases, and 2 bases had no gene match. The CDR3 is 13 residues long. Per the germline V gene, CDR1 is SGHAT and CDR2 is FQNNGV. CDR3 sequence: CASSGGQQETQYF. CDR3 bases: TGTGCCAGCAGCGGGGGACAGCAAGAGACCCAGTACTTC.

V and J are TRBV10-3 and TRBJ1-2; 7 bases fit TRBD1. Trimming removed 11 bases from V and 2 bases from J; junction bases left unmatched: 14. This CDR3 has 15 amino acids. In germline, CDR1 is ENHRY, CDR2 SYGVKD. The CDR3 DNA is TGTGCCGTCCGCGTCGCGACAGGGATGAACTATGGCTACACCTTC. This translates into CAVRVATGMNYGYTF.

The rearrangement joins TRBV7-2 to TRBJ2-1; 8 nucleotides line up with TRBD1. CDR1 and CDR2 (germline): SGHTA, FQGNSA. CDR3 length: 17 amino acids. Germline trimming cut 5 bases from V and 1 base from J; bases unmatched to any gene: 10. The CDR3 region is CASSPPTGAFSYNEQFF. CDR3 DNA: TGTGCCAGCAGCCCCCCGACAGGGGCATTTTCCTACAATGAGCAGTTCTTC.

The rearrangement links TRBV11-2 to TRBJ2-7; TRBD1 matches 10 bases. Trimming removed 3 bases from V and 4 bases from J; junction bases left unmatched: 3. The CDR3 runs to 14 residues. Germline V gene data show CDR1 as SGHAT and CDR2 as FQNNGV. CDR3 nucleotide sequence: TGTGCCAGCAGCTTCGGGACAGGGGTTTACGAGCAGTACTTC. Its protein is CASSFGTGVYEQYF.

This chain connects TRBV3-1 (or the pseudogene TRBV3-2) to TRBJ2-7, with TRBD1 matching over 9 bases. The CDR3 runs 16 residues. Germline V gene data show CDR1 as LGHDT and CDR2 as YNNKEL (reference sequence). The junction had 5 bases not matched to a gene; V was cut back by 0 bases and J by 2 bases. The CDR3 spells CASSQERTGDTYEQYF. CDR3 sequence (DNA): TGTGCCAGCAGCCAAGAGAGGACAGGGGATACCTACGAGCAGTACTTC.

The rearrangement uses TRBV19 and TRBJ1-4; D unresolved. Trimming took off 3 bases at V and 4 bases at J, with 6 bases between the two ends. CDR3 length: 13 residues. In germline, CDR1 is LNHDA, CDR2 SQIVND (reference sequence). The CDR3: CASSIGGNEKLFF. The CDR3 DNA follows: TGTGCCAGTAGTATCGGCGGTAATGAAAAACTGTTTTTT.

CDR3 amino acids: CASSRTPMAGEQYF. CDR3 in DNA: TGTGCCAGCAGTCGGACACCTATGGCGGGGGAGCAGTACTTC. This chain joins TRBV6-5 and TRBJ2-7; the D gene is possibly TRBD2 (6 bases). Germline values: CDR1 MNHEY, CDR2 SVGAGI. The ends were cut back, 5 bases at V and 7 bases at J, with 18 bases in the middle. The CDR3 extends over 14 amino acids.

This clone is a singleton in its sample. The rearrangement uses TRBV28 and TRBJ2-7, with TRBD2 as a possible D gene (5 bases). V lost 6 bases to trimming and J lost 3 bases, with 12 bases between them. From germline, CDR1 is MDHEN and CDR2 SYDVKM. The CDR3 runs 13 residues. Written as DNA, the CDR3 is TGTGCCAGCAGGGTAGTTGGAGGCTACGAGCAGTACTTC. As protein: CASRVVGGYEQYF.

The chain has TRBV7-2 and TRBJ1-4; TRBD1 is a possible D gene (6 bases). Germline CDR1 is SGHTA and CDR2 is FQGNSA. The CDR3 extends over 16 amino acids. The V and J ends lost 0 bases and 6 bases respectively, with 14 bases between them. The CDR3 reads CASSLAYRAGDEKLFF. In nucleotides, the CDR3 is TGTGCCAGCAGCTTAGCGTACAGGGCCGGGGATGAAAAACTGTTTTTT.

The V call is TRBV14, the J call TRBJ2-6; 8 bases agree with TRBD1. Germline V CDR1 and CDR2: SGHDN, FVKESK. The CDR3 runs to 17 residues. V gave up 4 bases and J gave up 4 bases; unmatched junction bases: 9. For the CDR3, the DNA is TGTGCCAGCAGCCCCGGGACAGGTCTCGGCGGGGCCAACGTCCTGACTTTC. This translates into CASSPGTGLGGANVLTF. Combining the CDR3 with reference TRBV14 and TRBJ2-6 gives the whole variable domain EAGVTQFPSHSVIEKGQTVTLRCDPISGHDNLYWYRRVMGKEIKFLLHFVKESKQDESGMPNNRFLAERTGGTYSTLKVQPAELEDSGVYFCASSPGTGLGGANVLTFGAGSRLTVL.

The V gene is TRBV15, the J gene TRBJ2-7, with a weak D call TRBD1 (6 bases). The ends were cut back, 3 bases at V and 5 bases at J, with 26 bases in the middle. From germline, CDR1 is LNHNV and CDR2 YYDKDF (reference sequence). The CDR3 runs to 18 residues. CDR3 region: CATSSDHLVAGVEDEQYF. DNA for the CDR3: TGTGCCACCAGCAGCGATCACCTGGTGGCAGGGGTTGAGGACGAGCAGTACTTC.

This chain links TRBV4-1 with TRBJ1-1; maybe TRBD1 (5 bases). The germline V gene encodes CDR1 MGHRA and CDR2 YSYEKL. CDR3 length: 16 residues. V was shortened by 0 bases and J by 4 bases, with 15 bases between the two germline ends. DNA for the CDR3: TGCGCCAGCAGCCAAGATCGCGGCAGGGCAGCCACTGAAGCTTTCTTT. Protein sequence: CASSQDRGRAATEAFF.